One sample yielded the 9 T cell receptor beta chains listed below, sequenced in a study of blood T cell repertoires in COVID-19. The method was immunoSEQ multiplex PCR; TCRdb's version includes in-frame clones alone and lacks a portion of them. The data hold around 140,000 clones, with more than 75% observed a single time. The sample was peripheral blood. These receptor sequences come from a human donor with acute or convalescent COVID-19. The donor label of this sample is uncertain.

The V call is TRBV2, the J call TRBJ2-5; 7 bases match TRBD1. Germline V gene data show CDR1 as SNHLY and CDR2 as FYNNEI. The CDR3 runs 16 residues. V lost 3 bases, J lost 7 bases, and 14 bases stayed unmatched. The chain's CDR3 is CASSDYGQDPAGTQYF. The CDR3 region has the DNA TGTGCCAGCAGTGACTACGGACAGGACCCAGCAGGGACCCAGTACTTC.

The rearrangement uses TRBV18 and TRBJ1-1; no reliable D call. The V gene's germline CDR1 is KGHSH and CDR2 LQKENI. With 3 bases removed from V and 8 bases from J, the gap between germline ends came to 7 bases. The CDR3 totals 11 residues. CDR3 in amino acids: CASSPGVEAFF. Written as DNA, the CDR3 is TGTGCCAGCTCACCCGGAGTCGAAGCTTTCTTT.

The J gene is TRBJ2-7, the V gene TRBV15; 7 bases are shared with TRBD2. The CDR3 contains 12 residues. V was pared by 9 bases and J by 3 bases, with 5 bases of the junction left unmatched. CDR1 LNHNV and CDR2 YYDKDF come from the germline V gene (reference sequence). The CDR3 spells CATRRGVYEQYF. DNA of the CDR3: TGTGCCACTCGCCGGGGGGTCTACGAGCAGTACTTC. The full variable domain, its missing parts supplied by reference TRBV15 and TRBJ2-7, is DAMVIQNPRYQVTQFGKPVTLSCSQTLNHNVMYWYQQKSSQAPKLLFHYYDKDFNNEADTPDNFQSRRPNTSFCFLDIRSPGLGDTAMYLCATRRGVYEQYFGPGTRLTVT.

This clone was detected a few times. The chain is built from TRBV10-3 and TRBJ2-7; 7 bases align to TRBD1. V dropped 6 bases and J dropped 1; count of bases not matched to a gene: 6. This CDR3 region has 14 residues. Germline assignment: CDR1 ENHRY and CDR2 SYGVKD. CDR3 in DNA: TGTGCCATCAGGGAGACAGGGCAATCCTACGAGCAGTACTTC. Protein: CAIRETGQSYEQYF.

This chain's CDR3 is CASSPMDRVDTQYF. CDR3 DNA: TGTGCCAGCTCACCAATGGACAGGGTGGATACGCAGTATTTT. The rearrangement links TRBV18 to TRBJ2-3; 8 nucleotides align to TRBD1. This CDR3 comprises 14 residues. V lost 2 bases to trimming and J lost 6 bases; unmatched junction nucleotides: 4. Germline CDR1 KGHSH, CDR2 LQKENI.

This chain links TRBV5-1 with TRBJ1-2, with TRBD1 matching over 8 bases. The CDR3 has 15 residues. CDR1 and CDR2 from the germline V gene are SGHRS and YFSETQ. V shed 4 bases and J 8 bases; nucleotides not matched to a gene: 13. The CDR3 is CASSPSPGQATGYTF. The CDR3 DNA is TGCGCCAGCAGCCCCTCCCCGGGACAGGCGACCGGCTACACCTTC.

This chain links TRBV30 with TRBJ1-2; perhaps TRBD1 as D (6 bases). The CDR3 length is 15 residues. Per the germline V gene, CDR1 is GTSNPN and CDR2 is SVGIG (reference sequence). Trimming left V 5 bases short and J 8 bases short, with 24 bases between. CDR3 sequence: CAWGMNSRGAGGYTF. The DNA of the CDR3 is TGTGCCTGGGGGATGAACTCTCGGGGGGCGGGGGGCTACACCTTC.

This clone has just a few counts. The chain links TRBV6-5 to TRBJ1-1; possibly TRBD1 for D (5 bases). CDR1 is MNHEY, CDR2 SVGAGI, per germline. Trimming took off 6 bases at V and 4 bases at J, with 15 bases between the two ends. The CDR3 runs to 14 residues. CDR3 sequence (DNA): TGTGCCAGCAGGGGCGACAGCAGGGTCACTGAAGCTTTCTTT. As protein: CASRGDSRVTEAFF.

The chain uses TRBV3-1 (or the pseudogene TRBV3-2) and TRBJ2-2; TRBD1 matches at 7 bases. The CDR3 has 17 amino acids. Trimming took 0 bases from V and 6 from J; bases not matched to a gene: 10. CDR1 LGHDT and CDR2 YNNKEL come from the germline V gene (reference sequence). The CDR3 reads CASSQERGHFHPGELFF. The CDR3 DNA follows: TGTGCCAGCAGCCAAGAGAGGGGGCATTTCCATCCCGGGGAGCTGTTTTTT.